This record covers a single TCR beta chain. The method was immunoSEQ multiplex PCR; TCRdb's version includes in-frame clones alone and lacks a portion of them. The table records tens of thousands of clones, roughly 93% of them present only once. This sample stems from a study of control samples from healthy donors and cancer patients. The ends were cut back, 0 bases at V and 4 bases at J, with 13 bases in the middle. This CDR3 is 15 amino acids long. Germline values: CDR1 SGDLS, CDR2 YYNGEE. The chain uses TRBV9 and TRBJ2-5; perhaps TRBD2 as D (5 bases). The sequenced sample consisted of blood. The TCR originated in a woman aged 25 to 39 in good health. DNA for the CDR3: TGTGCCAGCAGCGTAGGTCAAGCGGATTTAGAGACCCAGTACTTC. It is translated as CASSVGQADLETQYF.